This T cell receptor (beta chain) emerged from a study of blood T cells in healthy people across ages. Overall study: Template switching captured about one barcoded beta molecule per two T cells.

Germline assignment: CDR1 SGHDN and CDR2 FVKESK. The length of the CDR3 is 14 residues. Trimming left V 1 base short and J 7 bases short, with 11 bases between. A second PCR, run for about 7 to 11 cycles, used a sample-barcoded 5' primer plus a J-beta primer mix. TCRdb reprocessed the 5' RACE reads with MiXCR, giving one entry per CDR3 protein. The sample has 750,000 to 950,000 distinct CDR3 sequences, about 55% seen once. This clonotype was seen only a few times. This TCR was sampled from an elderly man in good health. The rearrangement uses TRBV14 and TRBJ2-1, with D maybe TRBD2 (6 bases). The specimen sequenced was blood. The CDR3 loop reads CASSQGVAGNEQFF. CDR3 nucleotides: TGTGCCAGCAGCCAAGGGGTCGCGGGGAATGAGCAGTTCTTC. The full variable domain, completed using reference TRBV14 and TRBJ2-1, is EAGVTQFPSHSVIEKGQTVTLRCDPISGHDNLYWYRRVMGKEIKFLLHFVKESKQDESGMPNNRFLAERTGGTYSTLKVQPAELEDSGVYFCASSQGVAGNEQFFGPGTRLTVL.